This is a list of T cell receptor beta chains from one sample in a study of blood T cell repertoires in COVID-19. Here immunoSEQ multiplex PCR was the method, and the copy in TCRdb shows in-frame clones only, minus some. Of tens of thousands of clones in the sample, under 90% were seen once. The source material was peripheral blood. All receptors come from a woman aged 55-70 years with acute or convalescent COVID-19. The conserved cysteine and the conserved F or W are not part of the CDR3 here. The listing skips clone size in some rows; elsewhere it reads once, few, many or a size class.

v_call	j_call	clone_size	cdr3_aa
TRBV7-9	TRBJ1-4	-	ASSLGDLGTNEKLF
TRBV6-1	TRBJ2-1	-	ASSEIERGNNEQF
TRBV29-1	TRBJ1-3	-	SVESGFGNTIY
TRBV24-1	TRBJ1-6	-	ATSAGQVNSPLH
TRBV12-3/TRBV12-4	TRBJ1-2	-	ASSTGVYGYT
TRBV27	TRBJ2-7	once	ASSSIAGERYEQY
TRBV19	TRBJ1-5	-	ASSPRVGQPQH
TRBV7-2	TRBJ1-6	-	ASSLGGGLGSPLH
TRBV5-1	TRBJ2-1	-	ASSLSGGSYNEQF
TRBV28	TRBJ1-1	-	ASSFSGFSQAF
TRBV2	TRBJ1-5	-	ASSVRSGNQPQH
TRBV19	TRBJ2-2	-	ASVPLWGGSGELF
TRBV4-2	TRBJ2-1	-	ASSQDLYNEQF
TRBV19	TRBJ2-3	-	ASTVAGTPTDTQY
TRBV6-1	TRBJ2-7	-	ASSEIEIAGVFEQY